This TCR beta chain was observed in a study of T-cell reconstitution after alpha-beta-depleted transplantation in children. Study results and limitations: From surviving recipient T cells and thymic progenitors came the high day-60 TCRbeta diversity observed in some patients. About two months after transplant, alpha-beta T cells reportedly came from several hundred expanded graft clones.

As concerns this clonotype: The antigen is not known.

This CDR3 comprises 14 residues. Between the trimmed V and J ends, which lost 3 bases and 4 bases, there was a span of 12 bases. From germline, CDR1 is KGHSH and CDR2 LQKENI. Unique molecular identifiers tagged the TCRbeta library. Using its own MiXCR run on the PCR reads, TCRdb lists one record per CDR3 protein. Of about 540,000 distinct CDR3 sequences listed, 20% to 30% are singletons. The V call is TRBV18, the J call TRBJ1-2; D is unclear. The sample consisted of PBMCs, taken before TCRalphabeta/CD19-depleted stem cell transplant. The receptor comes from a boy younger than two with Wiskott-Aldrich syndrome, due to receive a stem cell transplant. In DNA form, the CDR3 reads TGTGCCAGCTCACCTCTAACAGTGACCTATGGCTACACCTTC. Its translation: CASSPLTVTYGYTF.